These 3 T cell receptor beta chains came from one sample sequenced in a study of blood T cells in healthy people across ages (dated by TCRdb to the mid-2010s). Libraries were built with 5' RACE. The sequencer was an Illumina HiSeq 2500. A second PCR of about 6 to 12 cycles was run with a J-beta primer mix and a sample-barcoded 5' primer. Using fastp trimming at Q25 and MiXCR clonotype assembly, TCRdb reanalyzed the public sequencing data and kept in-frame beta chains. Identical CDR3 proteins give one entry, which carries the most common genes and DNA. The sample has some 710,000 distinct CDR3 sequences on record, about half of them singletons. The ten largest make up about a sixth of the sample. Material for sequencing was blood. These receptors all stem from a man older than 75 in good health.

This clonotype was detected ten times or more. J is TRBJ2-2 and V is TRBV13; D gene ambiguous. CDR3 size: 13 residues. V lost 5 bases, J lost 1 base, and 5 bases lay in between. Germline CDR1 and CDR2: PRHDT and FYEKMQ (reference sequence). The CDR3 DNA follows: TGTGCCAGCAGCCCACAGAACACCGGGGAGCTGTTTTTT. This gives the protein CASSPQNTGELFF.

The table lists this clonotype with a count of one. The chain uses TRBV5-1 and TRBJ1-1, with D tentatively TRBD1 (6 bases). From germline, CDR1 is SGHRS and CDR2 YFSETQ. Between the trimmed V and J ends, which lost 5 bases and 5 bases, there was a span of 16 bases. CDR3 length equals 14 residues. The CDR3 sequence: CASSSDSHLTEAFF. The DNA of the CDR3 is TGCGCCAGCAGTTCGGACAGCCACCTTACTGAAGCTTTCTTT.

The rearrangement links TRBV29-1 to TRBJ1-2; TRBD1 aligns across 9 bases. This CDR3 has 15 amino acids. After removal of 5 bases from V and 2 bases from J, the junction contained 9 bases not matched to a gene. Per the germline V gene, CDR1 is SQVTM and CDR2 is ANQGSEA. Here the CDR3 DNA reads TGCAGCGTTCCGACAGGGGGAAGTCTGAACTATGGCTACACCTTC. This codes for CSVPTGGSLNYGYTF.